This T cell receptor beta chain was sequenced for a study of post-analysis software for immune sequencing data. The wider study: The courses of disease that were included comprised relapsing-remitting, secondary progressive and progressive-relapsing multiple sclerosis.

Unique molecular identifiers were carried by the TCR beta cDNA libraries. T cells numbering roughly 0.9 to 11 million gave rise to 400,000 to 550,000 cDNA molecules. TCRdb reprocessed the PCR reads with MiXCR, giving one entry per CDR3 protein. The table records approximately 730,000 distinct CDR3 sequences, about 27% of them present only once. Overall study results and limits: For normalized Chao1 diversity, multiple sclerosis patients scored significantly lower than controls did. TRBV5-6, TRBV5-1 and TRBV20-1 belonged to a set of about 5 TRBV segments that were more frequent in patients than controls. Pronounced co-clustering by F measure was evident among identically batched samples.

Worth noting for this clonotype: The antigen is undetermined.

The CDR3 spans 16 residues. Deletions cut 4 bases from V and 4 bases from J, with 17 bases between. From germline, CDR1 is LGHNA and CDR2 YSLEER. The V and J genes are TRBV4-3 and TRBJ2-1, with D perhaps assigned TRBD1 or TRBD2 (5 bases each). Sequencing input: blood. This TCR was sampled from a girl between 10 and 17 years old with multiple sclerosis. The CDR3 here is CASSRDHLVGYNEQFF. The CDR3 coding sequence is TGCGCCAGCAGCCGGGACCACCTAGTGGGATACAATGAGCAGTTCTTC.